Reported below is one TCR beta chain. This clone was seen a handful of times. The specificity of this receptor is unknown. No qualities accompany the bases; no much larger clone lies one base away. These data belong to a study of beta chain features in type 1 diabetes (dated by TCRdb to 2016 to 2019). With regard to the full study: Mean age, gender distribution, total cell number and subset yield were not different between patients and healthy donors. Across all samples, fewer than 130 million sorted cells were examined, and cell number per subset correlated strongly with RNA yield. Naive and central memory subsets were obtained from all 30 or so donors, but regulatory and stem cell-like memory subsets were isolated from only 8 patients and roughly 8 healthy donors. The study compared TCRB repertoires of sorted circulating CD4+ T cell subsets between recently diagnosed type 1 diabetes patients and matched healthy donors. Overall study results and their limits: Type 1 diabetes patients showed a moderate but significant shortening of TCRB CDR3 length in all four CD4+ subsets. Patients with type 1 diabetes made fewer insertions and deleted more nucleotides at VDJ recombination sites, implying thymic rearrangement abnormalities. Naive, central memory and regulatory TCRB repertoires appeared more similar among patients than among healthy donors. Shorter templates might have been favored by PCR, but patient and control samples were amplified and corrected together, so both groups would have been affected equally by any skew. Because cDNA rather than genomic DNA was sequenced, highly expressing activated cells could have been over-represented, although no difference in activation and CD3 levels was found between groups. HLA sub-analyses involved small numbers of individuals, so any influence of HLA type on TCRB rearrangement remained unresolved.

Each donor gave one peripheral blood draw, averaging approximately 0.12 L, which was collected into heparinised tubes. Naive, central memory, regulatory and stem cell-like memory CD4+ T cells were sorted on a BD FACSAria II using a panel including CD45RO, CCR7, CD25, CD127, CD95 and CD27. Purity was above 95% for every sorted population. PBMCs were separated immediately by Lymphoprep density gradient centrifugation and were stained directly, without being cultured. So that batch effects would be minimized, each experiment stained and sorted samples in pairs, pairing one healthy donor with one patient. Trimming accounts for 0 bases at V and 6 bases at J, while the number of junction bases matched to no gene is 9. Including cysteine and phenylalanine, the CDR3 has 15 amino acids. Only the CDR3 part of the read is kept: 45 bases, read in frame from the first base. For CDR1 and CDR2, the germline V gene (reference sequence) lists GTSNPN and SVGIG.

All of the isolated RNA was reverse transcribed with the High Capacity cDNA Reverse Transcription Kit, so expressed TCRB transcripts were sequenced. Naive, central memory and regulatory T cell samples underwent deep immunoSEQ sequencing, averaging about 3.3 million total reads per sample. Sorted cells were lysed in RLT buffer, and RNA was extracted using DNase-treated RNeasy Micro or Mini kits according to cell number. Each cell subset was processed separately to prevent cross-contamination, with patient and healthy donor samples processed together. Using the immunoSEQ multiplex PCR, TCRB sequences were amplified from cDNA into 87-bp fragments spanning the CDR3 region. Sequencing of the amplicons was performed on the Illumina HiSeq platform. In the source study's methods: Synthetic template baselines were used to correct PCR bias computationally, reads within Hamming distance 2 were collapsed together, and singletons that could not be merged were discarded. By aligning reads against IMGT, V, D and J genes, CDR3 length, and insertions or deletions at six rearrangement sites were assigned. Clonotype counts were normalized to sorted cell number within each subset before computing true diversity and Gini coefficients with the tcR R package. Repertoire sharing was quantified using the overlap coefficient calculated on TCRB nucleotide sequences. Out-of-frame TCRB sequences from naive cells were analyzed as a proxy for the pre-selection repertoire. TCRdb limited this immuneACCESS table to in-frame rearrangements with V and J called. A share of clones is missing; checked studies link under half to unresolved V genes, and the rest is unexplained. The V and J calls and the clone size are those of that table, but D and trimming were determined from the DNA. The sample table contains about 360,000 clones; only one count was recorded for roughly 13% of them. Of the sample, less than 0.02% is held by the ten largest clones.

The V and J genes are TRBV30 and TRBJ2-3, and TRBD2 matches 7 of the central bases. This TCR came from a man in his late teens or twenties in good health. What was sequenced was naive CD4+ T cells from blood. In light of the paper, this sample's cell subset or site label describes: true naive CD4+ T cells. The DNA reads TGTGCCTGGAGTGTTAATTGGAGAGCGGGGGATACGCAGTATTTT. It translates to CAWSVNWRAGDTQYF. Reference TRBV30 and TRBJ2-3 genes cover what lies past the CDR3, so the full variable domain is SQTIHQWPATLVQPVGSPLSLECTVEGTSNPNLYWYRQAAGRGLQLLFYSVGIGQISSEVPQNLSASRPQDRQFILSSKKLLLSDSGFYLCAWSVNWRAGDTQYFGPGTRLTVL.